The clone carrying this T cell receptor beta chain was seen just once. Sequencing was performed with immunoSEQ multiplex PCR; in TCRdb, only in-frame clones are kept and a portion is missing. The table shows hundreds of thousands of clones, with 70% to 90% occurring only once. Trimming removed 5 bases from V and 3 bases from J, with 11 bases in between. Germline loops: CDR1 LNHDA, CDR2 SQIVND (reference sequence). The CDR3 contains 14 residues. The data were taken from a study of blood T cell repertoires in COVID-19. The sample was PBMCs or T cells enriched from blood (not recorded which). This clonotype was sampled from a woman between 35 and 50 years old who had recovered from COVID-19. The V and J genes are TRBV19 and TRBJ1-5; D uncertain. Here the CDR3 reads CASSARTDNQPQHF. The CDR3 nucleotides read TGTGCCAGTAGTGCTCGGACTGACAATCAGCCCCAGCATTTT.